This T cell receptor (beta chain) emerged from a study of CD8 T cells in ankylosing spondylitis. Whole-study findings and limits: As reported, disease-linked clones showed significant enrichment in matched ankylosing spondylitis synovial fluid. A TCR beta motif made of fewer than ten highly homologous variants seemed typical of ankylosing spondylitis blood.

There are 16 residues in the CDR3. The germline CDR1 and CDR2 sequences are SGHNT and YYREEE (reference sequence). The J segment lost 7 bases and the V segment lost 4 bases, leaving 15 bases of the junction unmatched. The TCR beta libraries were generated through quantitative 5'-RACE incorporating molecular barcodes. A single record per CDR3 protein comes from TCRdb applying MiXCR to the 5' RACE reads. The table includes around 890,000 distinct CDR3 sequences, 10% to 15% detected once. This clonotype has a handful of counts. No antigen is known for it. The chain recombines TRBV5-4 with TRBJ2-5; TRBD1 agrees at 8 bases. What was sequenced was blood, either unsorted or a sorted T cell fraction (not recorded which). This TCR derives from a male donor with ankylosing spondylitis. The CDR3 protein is CASSPGQGEALRTQYF. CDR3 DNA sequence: TGTGCCAGCAGCCCCGGACAGGGCGAAGCTCTAAGGACCCAGTACTTC.